This entry lists 30 T cell receptor beta chains sequenced from one sample in a study of T cell changes during pregnancy in multiple sclerosis. Only in-frame clones appear in the TCRdb table, and some are missing; sequencing was by immunoSEQ multiplex PCR. This repertoire shows about 120,000 clones, about 93% found once; its top ten account for roughly 6.2%. The input for sequencing was peripheral blood, taken before pregnancy. Source of these receptors: a female donor with multiple sclerosis, enrolled in a pregnancy study.

This sequence joins TRBV6-5 and TRBJ2-1, with 8 positions matching TRBD2. The J segment lost 4 bases and the V segment lost 6 bases, leaving 8 bases of the junction unmatched. The CDR3 runs to 15 residues. Per the germline V gene, CDR1 is MNHEY and CDR2 is SVGAGI. As DNA, the CDR3 is TGTGCCAGCAGAGAGGTGGCGGGAGGTTACAATGAGCAGTTCTTC. Amino acids: CASREVAGGYNEQFF.

The chain uses TRBV29-1 and TRBJ2-1, with D unclear. This CDR3 contains 13 residues. Trimming took 4 bases from V and 2 from J, leaving 9 bases between them. CDR1 is SQVTM, CDR2 ANQGSEA, per germline. Here the CDR3 reads CSVVRLAYNEQFF. CDR3 sequence (DNA): TGCAGCGTTGTTAGGCTAGCCTACAATGAGCAGTTCTTC.

The CDR3 sequence is CASRLTSGRNEQFF. The CDR3 region has the DNA TGCGCCAGCAGACTGACTAGCGGGAGGAATGAGCAGTTCTTC. The rearrangement uses TRBV10-2 and TRBJ2-1; 13 nucleotides align to TRBD2. CDR3 length: 14 amino acids. CDR1 is WSHSY, CDR2 SAAADI, per germline. J lost 7 bases, V lost 6 bases, and 3 bases had no gene match.

Only a few counts were recorded for this clone. The V and J genes are TRBV5-8 and TRBJ1-6; D is uncertain. The CDR3 has 16 amino acids. Per germline, CDR1 SGHTS and CDR2 YDEGEE. Trimming took 0 bases from V and 7 from J, leaving 14 bases between them. DNA of the CDR3: TGTGCCAGCAGCTTGGGCAGAAAGTCCGGGAATTCACCCCTCCACTTT. Its protein product is CASSLGRKSGNSPLHF.

V gene TRBV11-2 combines with J gene TRBJ2-1, with 11 bases aligning to TRBD2. Germline-derived CDR1 and CDR2 are SGHAT and FQNNGV. The CDR3 has 17 residues. Trimming cost V 4 bases and J 4 bases; bases outside gene matches: 9. The CDR3 sequence: CASSSRGTSGGYNEQFF. CDR3 coding DNA: TGTGCCAGCAGCTCGCGGGGGACTAGCGGAGGATACAATGAGCAGTTCTTC. Looking up the rest from reference TRBV11-2 and TRBJ2-1 gives the full variable domain: EAGVAQSPRYKIIEKRQSVAFWCNPISGHATLYWYQQILGQGPKLLIQFQNNGVVDDSQLPKDRFSAERLKGVDSTLKIQPAKLEDSAVYLCASSSRGTSGGYNEQFFGPGTRLTVL.

This clone was found once. The rearrangement uses TRBV28 and TRBJ2-7; 10 nucleotides match TRBD1. Germline loops: CDR1 MDHEN, CDR2 SYDVKM. V dropped 5 bases and J dropped 3; count of bases not matched to a gene: 13. The CDR3 has 17 amino acids. The DNA of the CDR3 is TGTGCCAGCAGTCCGGGACAGGGGCCCCTATTAAGCTACGAGCAGTACTTC. It yields the protein CASSPGQGPLLSYEQYF.

V and J are TRBV5-5 and TRBJ1-1; 9 bases align to TRBD1. Germline V gene sequence: CDR1 SGHKS, CDR2 YYEKEE (reference sequence). The length of the CDR3 is 14 residues. The ends lost 3 bases at V and 1 base at J; junction bases unmatched: 1. This CDR3 is CASSWDRANTEAFF. The CDR3 nucleotides read TGTGCCAGCAGCTGGGACAGGGCGAACACTGAAGCTTTCTTT.

This clone was seen just once. The chain couples TRBV2 to TRBJ1-2, with D hard to call. CDR1 SNHLY and CDR2 FYNNEI come from the germline V gene. The CDR3 contains 13 residues. The ends were cut back, 4 bases at V and 7 bases at J, with 13 bases in the middle. This CDR3 is CASSGAGPGGYTF. CDR3 in DNA: TGTGCCAGCAGTGGAGCAGGCCCAGGTGGCTACACCTTC. The variable domain in full, completed from reference TRBV2 and TRBJ1-2, reads EPEVTQTPSHQVTQMGQEVILRCVPISNHLYFYWYRQILGQKVEFLVSFYNNEISEKSEIFDDQFSVERPDGSNFTLKIRSTKLEDSAMYFCASSGAGPGGYTFGSGTRLTVV.

V and J are TRBV29-1 and TRBJ2-1; maybe TRBD1 (7 bases). This CDR3 has 16 residues. V was shortened by 6 bases and J by 3 bases, with 21 bases between the two germline ends. Germline V gene sequence: CDR1 SQVTM, CDR2 ANQGSEA. CDR3 nucleotides: TGCAGCGTGGCCAGGGGGGCGGGACAAGACTACAATGAGCAGTTCTTC. Translating gives CSVARGAGQDYNEQFF.

The V and J genes are TRBV10-2 and TRBJ1-5; D may be TRBD1 (5 bases). The CDR3 runs 16 residues. V shed 0 bases and J shed 2 bases, with 11 bases lying between them. CDR1 WSHSY and CDR2 SAAADI come from the germline V gene. CDR3 coding DNA: TGCGCCAGCAGTGAGTCGACTCCGGGGGGCAATCAGCCCCAGCATTTT. As protein: CASSESTPGGNQPQHF.

This chain joins TRBV19 and TRBJ2-7; 11 bases agree with TRBD1. This CDR3 has 14 amino acids. With V trimmed by 4 bases and J by 1 base, 0 bases remained unmatched. Germline V gene data show CDR1 as LNHDA and CDR2 as SQIVND (reference sequence). CDR3: CASSRDRGSYEQYF. CDR3 in DNA: TGTGCCAGTAGTAGGGACAGGGGGTCCTACGAGCAGTACTTC.

This clone showed up just once. J is TRBJ2-1 and V is TRBV28; 9 bases agree with TRBD2. Germline CDR1 is MDHEN and CDR2 is SYDVKM. With 7 bases clipped from V and 6 bases from J, the junction kept 13 bases outside the gene matches. The CDR3 runs 16 residues. The CDR3 region has the DNA TGTGCCAGCAAACCCGGGGGACTAGCCAGATTCAATGAGCAGTTCTTC. Its protein product is CASKPGGLARFNEQFF.

The chain recombines TRBV28 with TRBJ2-2; TRBD1 matches at 7 bases. The CDR3 is 13 residues long. Trimming at V came to 8 bases and at J to 4 bases, leaving 4 bases not matched to a gene. Per germline, CDR1 MDHEN and CDR2 SYDVKM. CDR3 region: CASRRQGTGELFF. The CDR3 DNA reads TGTGCCAGCCGCCGACAGGGCACCGGGGAGCTGTTTTTT.

V is TRBV11-2 and J is TRBJ2-7, with a possible D match to TRBD2 (5 bases). Trimming took 3 bases from V and 4 from J, leaving 10 bases between them. The CDR3 contains 13 residues. Germline V CDR1 and CDR2: SGHAT, FQNNGV. The CDR3 here is CASSFSPGYEQYF. In DNA, the CDR3 is TGTGCCAGCAGCTTCTCACCGGGGTACGAGCAGTACTTC.

The chain uses TRBV30 and TRBJ2-1; 8 bases map to TRBD2. Germline-derived CDR1 and CDR2 are GTSNPN and SVGIG (reference sequence). J lost 6 bases, V lost 1 base, and 8 bases had no gene match. The CDR3 has 15 residues. The CDR3 coding sequence is TGTGCCTGGAGTGGTCGGGAGGGAGCTGGCAATGAGCAGTTCTTC. This encodes CAWSGREGAGNEQFF.

CDR3 nucleotide sequence: TGTGCCAGCAGCTATACTAGCGCGTACTCCTACAATGAGCAGTTCTTC. Its protein is CASSYTSAYSYNEQFF. This chain joins TRBV9 and TRBJ2-1; 7 nucleotides agree with TRBD2. CDR1 and CDR2 (germline): SGDLS, YYNGEE. This CDR3 comprises 16 residues. With 4 bases clipped from V and 0 bases from J, the junction kept 7 bases outside the gene matches.

This chain uses TRBV11-3 with TRBJ2-5; D is unresolved. Germline V gene data show CDR1 as SGHNT and CDR2 as YENEEA. The length of the CDR3 is 15 residues. The V end lost 2 bases, the J end lost 5 bases, and 15 bases lay between the germline ends. CDR3 loop: CASSLFYPARETQYF. The CDR3 bases are TGTGCCAGCAGCTTATTCTATCCCGCTCGGGAGACCCAGTACTTC.

The rearrangement uses TRBV4-1 and TRBJ2-5; a weak D match, TRBD1 (5 bases). Germline-derived CDR1 and CDR2 are MGHRA and YSYEKL. This CDR3 region has 17 residues. Trimming took off 0 bases at V and 1 base at J, with 15 bases between the two ends. In DNA form, the CDR3 reads TGCGCCAGCAGCCAAGATCGGGCAGACAGACTCCAAGAGACCCAGTACTTC. This codes for CASSQDRADRLQETQYF.

The chain is built from TRBV5-5 and TRBJ2-1; the match to TRBD1 covers 10 bases. Unmatched junction bases numbered 8, after V lost 8 bases and J lost 3 bases. Germline CDR1 SGHKS, CDR2 YYEKEE (reference sequence). This CDR3 region has 15 residues. CDR3 bases: TGTGCCAGTCGGTCCGGACAGGGGGACTACAATGAGCAGTTCTTC. As protein: CASRSGQGDYNEQFF. Drawing the rest from reference TRBV5-5 and TRBJ2-1, the complete variable domain is DAGVTQSPTHLIKTRGQQVTLRCSPISGHKSVSWYQQVLGQGPQFIFQYYEKEERGRGNFPDRFSARQFPNYSSELNVNALLLGDSALYLCASRSGQGDYNEQFFGPGTRLTVL.

The CDR3 DNA sequence: TGTGCCAGCAGTGAAGCTAGGGGTAGCAATCAGCCCCAGCATTTT. It yields the protein CASSEARGSNQPQHF. The chain joins TRBV6-1 to TRBJ1-5; maybe TRBD1 (5 bases). V was shortened by 0 bases and J by 0 bases, with 6 bases between the two germline ends. The CDR3 has 15 residues. Germline V gives CDR1 MNHNS, CDR2 SASEGT.

J is TRBJ2-2 and V is TRBV11-3, with 12 bases fitting TRBD1. The CDR3 contains 16 residues. J was trimmed by 6 bases and V by 5 bases; bases with no gene match: 7. From germline, CDR1 is SGHNT and CDR2 YENEEA. The CDR3 protein is CASSKPGQGASGELFF. The DNA of the CDR3 is TGTGCCAGCAGCAAACCGGGACAGGGGGCGTCCGGGGAGCTGTTTTTT. Using reference TRBV11-3 and TRBJ2-2 for the parts outside the CDR3, the full variable domain is EAGVVQSPRYKIIEKKQPVAFWCNPISGHNTLYWYLQNLGQGPELLIRYENEEAVDDSQLPKDRFSAERLKGVDSTLKIQPAELGDSAVYLCASSKPGQGASGELFFGEGSRLTVL.

V gene TRBV9 combines with J gene TRBJ1-2; D may be TRBD1 (6 bases). Germline-derived CDR1 and CDR2 are SGDLS and YYNGEE. V shed 0 bases and J shed 8 bases, with 26 bases lying between them. There are 18 residues in the CDR3. The CDR3 loop is CASSVGLLSGVSTGGYTF. In nucleotides, the CDR3 is TGTGCCAGCAGCGTAGGTTTATTGTCAGGGGTCTCAACAGGGGGCTACACCTTC.

V gene TRBV18 combines with J gene TRBJ2-3, with 8 positions matching TRBD2. The CDR3 consists of 17 residues. Germline CDR1 and CDR2: KGHSH and LQKENI. J lost 0 bases, V lost 4 bases, and 9 bases had no gene match. CDR3 nucleotides: TGTGCCAGCTCACGACGGAGCGGGGGCCAAAGCACAGATACGCAGTATTTT. It encodes CASSRRSGGQSTDTQYF.

V gene TRBV6-1 combines with J gene TRBJ2-7, with 9 nucleotides matching TRBD1. J was trimmed by 5 bases and V by 7 bases; bases with no gene match: 9. Looked up from germline, CDR1 is MNHNS and CDR2 is SASEGT. CDR3 length: 14 amino acids. CDR3 protein: CASIPTGGYHEQYF. For the CDR3, the DNA is TGTGCCAGCATCCCGACAGGGGGTTACCACGAGCAGTACTTC.

The genes are TRBV28 and TRBJ2-5; no firm D call. V dropped 3 bases and J dropped 1 base, with 6 bases sitting between them. Germline CDR1 is MDHEN and CDR2 is SYDVKM. The CDR3 contains 13 residues. CDR3 DNA: TGTGCCAGCAGTTTGGGCAGCCAAGAGACCCAGTACTTC. Translated: CASSLGSQETQYF.

In nucleotides, the CDR3 is TGCGCCAGCAGCTTAGCCGGGACAGACCAAGAGACCCAGTACTTC. Translating gives CASSLAGTDQETQYF. The chain employs TRBV5-1 and TRBJ2-5, with 7 bases that match TRBD1. The CDR3 covers 15 residues. Germline values: CDR1 SGHRS, CDR2 YFSETQ. V dropped 2 bases and J dropped 0; count of bases not matched to a gene: 4.

The chain links TRBV9 to TRBJ1-1; D ambiguous. The CDR3 covers 15 residues. Germline V gives CDR1 SGDLS, CDR2 YYNGEE. Trimming took 0 bases from V and 4 from J, leaving 13 bases between them. CDR3 amino acids: CASSVGWAFSTEAFF. The CDR3 nucleotides are TGTGCCAGCAGCGTAGGATGGGCATTCAGCACTGAAGCTTTCTTT.

This clone was seen many times. V usage is TRBV10-3 and J usage is TRBJ1-2, with 7 bases matching TRBD1. This CDR3 has 13 residues. The ends lost 5 bases at V and 2 bases at J; junction bases unmatched: 2. Germline-derived CDR1 and CDR2 are ENHRY and SYGVKD. The CDR3 DNA follows: TGTGCCATCAGTTCGGACAGGAACTATGGCTACACCTTC. Its protein is CAISSDRNYGYTF.

The chain recombines TRBV6-1 with TRBJ2-1; 10 bases map to TRBD2. V lost 2 bases and J lost 9; bases outside the gene matches: 13. The CDR3 contains 17 residues. From germline, CDR1 is MNHNS and CDR2 SASEGT. The CDR3 protein is CASSEWGPSGSKSEQFF. The DNA for the CDR3 is TGTGCCAGCAGTGAATGGGGCCCTAGCGGGAGTAAGAGTGAGCAGTTCTTC.

The V gene is TRBV30, the J gene TRBJ2-1, with 11 nucleotides matching TRBD2. The V gene end was trimmed by 7 bases and the J gene end by 4 bases; junction bases not matched to a gene: 3. The germline CDR1 and CDR2 sequences are GTSNPN and SVGIG (reference sequence). The CDR3 extends over 13 amino acids. The CDR3 nucleotides are TGTGCCTACGGGACTAGCGGTTACAATGAGCAGTTCTTC. Encoded protein: CAYGTSGYNEQFF.